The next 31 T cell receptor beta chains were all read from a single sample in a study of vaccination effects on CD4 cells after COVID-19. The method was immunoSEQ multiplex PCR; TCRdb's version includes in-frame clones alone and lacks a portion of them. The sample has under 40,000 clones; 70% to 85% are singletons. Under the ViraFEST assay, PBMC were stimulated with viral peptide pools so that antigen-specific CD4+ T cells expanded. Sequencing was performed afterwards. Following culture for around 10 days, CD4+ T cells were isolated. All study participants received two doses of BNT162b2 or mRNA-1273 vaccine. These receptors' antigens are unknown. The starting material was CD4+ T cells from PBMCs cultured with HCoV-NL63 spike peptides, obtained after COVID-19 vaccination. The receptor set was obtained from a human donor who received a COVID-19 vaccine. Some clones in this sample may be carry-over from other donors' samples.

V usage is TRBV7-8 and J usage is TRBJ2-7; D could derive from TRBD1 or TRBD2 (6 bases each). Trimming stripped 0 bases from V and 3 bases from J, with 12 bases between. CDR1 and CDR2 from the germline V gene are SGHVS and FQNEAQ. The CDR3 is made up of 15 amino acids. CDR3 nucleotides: TGTGCCAGCAGCTTAGCGCGGGACAAACTCTACGAGCAGTACGTC. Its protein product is CASSLARDKLYEQYV.

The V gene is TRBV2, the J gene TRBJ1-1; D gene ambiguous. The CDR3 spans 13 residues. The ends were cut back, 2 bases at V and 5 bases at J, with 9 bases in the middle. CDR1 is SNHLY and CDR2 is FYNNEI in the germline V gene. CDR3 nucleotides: TGTGCCAGCAGTGAAAAGGAAAGAACTGAAGCTTTCTTT. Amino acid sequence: CASSEKERTEAFF.

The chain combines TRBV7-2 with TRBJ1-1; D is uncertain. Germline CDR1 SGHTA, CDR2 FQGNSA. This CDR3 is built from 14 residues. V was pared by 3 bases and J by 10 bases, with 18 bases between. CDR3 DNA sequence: TGTGCCAGCAGCTTTTTGACGGCCCCCCAGGTAGCTTTCTTT. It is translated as CASSFLTAPQVAFF.

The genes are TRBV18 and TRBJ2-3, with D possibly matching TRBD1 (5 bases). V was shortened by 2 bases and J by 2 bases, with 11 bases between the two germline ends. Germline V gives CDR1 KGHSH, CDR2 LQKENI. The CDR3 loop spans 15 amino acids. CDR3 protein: CASSPGHSPTDTQYF. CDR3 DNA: TGTGCCAGCTCACCAGGACATAGCCCCACAGATACGCAGTATTTT.

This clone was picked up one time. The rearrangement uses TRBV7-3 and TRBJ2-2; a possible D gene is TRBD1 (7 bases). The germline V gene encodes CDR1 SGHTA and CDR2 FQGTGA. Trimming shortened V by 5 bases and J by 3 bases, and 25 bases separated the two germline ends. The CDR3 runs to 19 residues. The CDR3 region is CASSRGRDQGGVDTGELFF. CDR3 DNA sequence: TGTGCCAGCAGCCGAGGGCGGGATCAGGGGGGTGTGGACACCGGGGAGCTGTTTTTT.

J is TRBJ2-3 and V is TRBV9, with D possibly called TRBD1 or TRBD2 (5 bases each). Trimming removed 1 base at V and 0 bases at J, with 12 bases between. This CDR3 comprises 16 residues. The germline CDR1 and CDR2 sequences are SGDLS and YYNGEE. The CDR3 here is CASSVTGRISTDTQYF. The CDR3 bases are TGTGCCAGCAGCGTAACGGGGCGGATTAGCACAGATACGCAGTATTTT.

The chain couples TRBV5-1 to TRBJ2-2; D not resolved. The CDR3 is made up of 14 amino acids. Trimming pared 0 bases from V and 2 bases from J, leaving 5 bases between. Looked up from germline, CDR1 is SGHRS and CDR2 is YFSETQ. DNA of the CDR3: TGCGCCAGCAGCTTGGGAACTAACACCGGGGAGCTGTTTTTT. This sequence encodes CASSLGTNTGELFF.

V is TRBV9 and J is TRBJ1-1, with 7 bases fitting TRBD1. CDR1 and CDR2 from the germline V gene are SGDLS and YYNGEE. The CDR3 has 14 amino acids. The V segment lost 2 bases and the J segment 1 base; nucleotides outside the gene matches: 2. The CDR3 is CASSVGQANTEAFF. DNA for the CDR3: TGTGCCAGCAGCGTCGGACAGGCGAACACTGAAGCTTTCTTT.

The CDR3 protein is CASSLGGTTVQDLHF. Here the CDR3 DNA reads TGCGCCAGCAGCTTAGGCGGGACGACGGTTCAGGACCTCCACTTT. V is TRBV5-1 and J is TRBJ1-6, with a possible D match to TRBD1 (5 bases). Trimming left V 2 bases short and J 15 bases short, with 21 bases between. The V gene's germline CDR1 is SGHRS and CDR2 YFSETQ. CDR3 length: 15 residues.

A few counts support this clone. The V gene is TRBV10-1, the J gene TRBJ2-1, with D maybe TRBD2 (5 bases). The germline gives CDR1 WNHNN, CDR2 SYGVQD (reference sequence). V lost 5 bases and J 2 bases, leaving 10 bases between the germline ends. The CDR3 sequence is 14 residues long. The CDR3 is CASSRELAYNEQFF. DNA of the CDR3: TGCGCCAGCAGTCGTGAACTAGCCTACAATGAGCAGTTCTTC.

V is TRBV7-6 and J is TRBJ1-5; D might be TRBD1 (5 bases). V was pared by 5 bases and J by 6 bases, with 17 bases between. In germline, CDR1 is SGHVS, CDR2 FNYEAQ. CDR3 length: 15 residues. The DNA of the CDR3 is TGTGCCAGCAGCGTAGGGACGGGAGGGAGTCAGCCCCAGCATTTT. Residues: CASSVGTGGSQPQHF.

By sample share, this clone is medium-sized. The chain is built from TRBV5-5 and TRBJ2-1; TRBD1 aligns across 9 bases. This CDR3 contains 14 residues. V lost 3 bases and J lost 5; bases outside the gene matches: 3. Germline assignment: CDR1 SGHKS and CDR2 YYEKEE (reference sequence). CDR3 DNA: TGTGCCAGCAGCTCTTGGACAGGGGACAATGAGCAGTTCTTC. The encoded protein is CASSSWTGDNEQFF. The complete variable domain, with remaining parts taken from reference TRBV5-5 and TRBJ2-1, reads DAGVTQSPTHLIKTRGQQVTLRCSPISGHKSVSWYQQVLGQGPQFIFQYYEKEERGRGNFPDRFSARQFPNYSSELNVNALLLGDSALYLCASSSWTGDNEQFFGPGTRLTVL.

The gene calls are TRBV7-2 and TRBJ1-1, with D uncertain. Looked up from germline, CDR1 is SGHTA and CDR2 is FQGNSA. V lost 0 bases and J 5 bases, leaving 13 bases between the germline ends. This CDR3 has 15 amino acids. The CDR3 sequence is CASSLAFSVVTEAFF. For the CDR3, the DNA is TGTGCCAGCAGCTTAGCCTTCTCCGTGGTAACTGAAGCTTTCTTT.

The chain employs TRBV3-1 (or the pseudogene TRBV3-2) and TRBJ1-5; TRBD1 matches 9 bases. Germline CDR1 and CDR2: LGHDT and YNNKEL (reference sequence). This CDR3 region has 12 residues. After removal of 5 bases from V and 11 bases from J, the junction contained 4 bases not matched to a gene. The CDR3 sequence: CASSFRDRAQHF. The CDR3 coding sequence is TGTGCCAGCAGCTTCCGGGACAGGGCCCAGCATTTT.

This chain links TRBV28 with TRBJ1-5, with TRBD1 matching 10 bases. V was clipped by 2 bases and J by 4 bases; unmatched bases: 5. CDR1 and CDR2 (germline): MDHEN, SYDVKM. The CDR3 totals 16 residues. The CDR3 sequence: CASSLGWTGGNQPQHF. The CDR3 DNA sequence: TGTGCCAGCAGTTTAGGTTGGACAGGGGGGAATCAGCCCCAGCATTTT.

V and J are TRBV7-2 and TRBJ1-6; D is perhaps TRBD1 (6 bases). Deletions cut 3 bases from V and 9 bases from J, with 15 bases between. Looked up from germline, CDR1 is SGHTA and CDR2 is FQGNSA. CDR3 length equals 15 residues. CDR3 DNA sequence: TGTGCCAGCAGCTTGGGCAGGGGCGGAGGTTCACCCCTCCACTTT. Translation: CASSLGRGGGSPLHF. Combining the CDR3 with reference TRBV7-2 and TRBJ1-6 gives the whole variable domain GAGVSQSPSNKVTEKGKDVELRCDPISGHTALYWYRQSLGQGLEFLIYFQGNSAPDKSGLPSDRFSAERTGGSVSTLTIQRTQQEDSAVYLCASSLGRGGGSPLHFGNGTRLTVT.

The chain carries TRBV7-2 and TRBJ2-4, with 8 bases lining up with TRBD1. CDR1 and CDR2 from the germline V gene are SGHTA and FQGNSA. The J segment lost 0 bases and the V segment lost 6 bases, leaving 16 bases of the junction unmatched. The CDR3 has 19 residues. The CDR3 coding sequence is TGTGCCAGCAGTCGAGGACAGGGAGAGATCGAGCTAGCCAAAAACATTCAGTACTTC. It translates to CASSRGQGEIELAKNIQYF.

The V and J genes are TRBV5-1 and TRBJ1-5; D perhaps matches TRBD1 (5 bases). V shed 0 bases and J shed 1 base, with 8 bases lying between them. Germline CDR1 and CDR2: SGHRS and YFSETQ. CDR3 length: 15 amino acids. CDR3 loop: CASSLAGDSNQPQHF. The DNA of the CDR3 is TGCGCCAGCAGCTTGGCCGGGGACAGCAATCAGCCCCAGCATTTT.

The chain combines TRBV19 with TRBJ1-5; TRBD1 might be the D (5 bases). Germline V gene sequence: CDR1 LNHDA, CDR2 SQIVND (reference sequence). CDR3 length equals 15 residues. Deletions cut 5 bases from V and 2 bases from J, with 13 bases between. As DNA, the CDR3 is TGTGCCAGTAGTGCACCTCCCAGGGGCAATCAGCCCCAGCATTTT. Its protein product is CASSAPPRGNQPQHF.

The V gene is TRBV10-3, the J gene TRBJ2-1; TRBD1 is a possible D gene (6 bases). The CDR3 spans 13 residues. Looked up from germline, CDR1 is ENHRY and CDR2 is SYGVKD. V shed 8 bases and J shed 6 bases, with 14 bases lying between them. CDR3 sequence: CAIFSGAGNEQFF. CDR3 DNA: TGTGCCATCTTTTCAGGGGCTGGCAATGAGCAGTTCTTC.

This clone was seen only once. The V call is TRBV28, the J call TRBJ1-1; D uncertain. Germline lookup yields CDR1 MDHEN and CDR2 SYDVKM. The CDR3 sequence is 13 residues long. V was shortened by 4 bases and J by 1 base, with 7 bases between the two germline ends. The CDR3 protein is CASSWYGNTEAFF. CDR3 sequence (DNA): TGTGCCAGCAGTTGGTACGGGAACACTGAAGCTTTCTTT. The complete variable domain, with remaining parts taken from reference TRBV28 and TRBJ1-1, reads DVKVTQSSRYLVKRTGEKVFLECVQDMDHENMFWYRQDPGLGLRLIYFSYDVKMKEKGDIPEGYSVSREKKERFSLILESASTNQTSMYLCASSWYGNTEAFFGQGTRLTVV.

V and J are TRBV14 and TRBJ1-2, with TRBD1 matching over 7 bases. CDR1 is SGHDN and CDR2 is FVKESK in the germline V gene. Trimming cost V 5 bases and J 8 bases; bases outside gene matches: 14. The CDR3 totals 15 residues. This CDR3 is CASSSTGYFTTGYTF. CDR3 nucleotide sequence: TGTGCCAGCAGCTCGACAGGGTACTTCACTACGGGCTACACCTTC.

CDR3 residues: CASSEYGEKLFF. CDR3 DNA sequence: TGTGCCAGCAGTGAATACGGTGAAAAACTGTTTTTT. The V gene is TRBV6-1, the J gene TRBJ1-4; the D is unclear. The CDR3 extends over 12 amino acids. V was trimmed by 2 bases and J by 7 bases, leaving 5 bases between them. Germline CDR1 and CDR2: MNHNS and SASEGT.

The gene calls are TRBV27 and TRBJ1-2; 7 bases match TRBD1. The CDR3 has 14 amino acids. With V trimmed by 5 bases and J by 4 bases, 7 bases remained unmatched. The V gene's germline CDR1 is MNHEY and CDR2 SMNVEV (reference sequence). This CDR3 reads CASSPRQGGYGYTF. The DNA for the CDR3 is TGTGCCAGCAGTCCAAGACAGGGAGGCTATGGCTACACCTTC.

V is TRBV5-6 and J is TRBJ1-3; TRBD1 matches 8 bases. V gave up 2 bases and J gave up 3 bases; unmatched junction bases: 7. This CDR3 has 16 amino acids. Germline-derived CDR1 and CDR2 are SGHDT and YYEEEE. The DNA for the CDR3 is TGTGCCAGCAGCTTTACGGGGACAGGCCTTGGAAACACCATATATTTT. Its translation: CASSFTGTGLGNTIYF.

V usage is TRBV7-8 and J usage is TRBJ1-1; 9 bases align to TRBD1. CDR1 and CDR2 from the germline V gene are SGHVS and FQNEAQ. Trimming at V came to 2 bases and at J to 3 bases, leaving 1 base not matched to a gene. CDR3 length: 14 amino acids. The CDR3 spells CASSLTGGYTEAFF. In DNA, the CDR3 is TGTGCCAGCAGCTTAACAGGGGGCTACACTGAAGCTTTCTTT.

CDR3 coding DNA: TGCAGCGTTGTAATTTCCAGCACAGATACGCAGTATTTT. As protein: CSVVISSTDTQYF. J is TRBJ2-3 and V is TRBV29-1; D uncertain. The CDR3 consists of 13 residues. CDR1 is SQVTM, CDR2 ANQGSEA, per germline. Trimming shortened V by 4 bases and J by 0 bases, and 8 bases separated the two germline ends.

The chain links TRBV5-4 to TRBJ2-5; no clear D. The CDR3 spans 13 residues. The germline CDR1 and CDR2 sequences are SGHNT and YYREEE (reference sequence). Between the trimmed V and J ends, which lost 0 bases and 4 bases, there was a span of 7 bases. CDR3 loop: CASSLAGRETQYF. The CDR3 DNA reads TGTGCCAGCAGCTTGGCCGGTCGAGAGACCCAGTACTTC.

CDR3 DNA: TGCGCCAGCAGCCAAGACGCCAGCCTTACGCAGTATTTT. The encoded protein is CASSQDASLTQYF. The rearrangement joins TRBV4-3 to TRBJ2-3; D not resolved. The CDR3 extends over 13 amino acids. Germline-derived CDR1 and CDR2 are LGHNA and YSLEER. The ends were cut back, 0 bases at V and 8 bases at J, with 9 bases in the middle.

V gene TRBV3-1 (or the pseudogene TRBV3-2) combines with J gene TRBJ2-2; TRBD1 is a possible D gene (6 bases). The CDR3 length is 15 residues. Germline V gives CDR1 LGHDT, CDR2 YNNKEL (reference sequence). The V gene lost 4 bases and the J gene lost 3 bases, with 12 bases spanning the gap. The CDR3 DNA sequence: TGTGCCAGCAGCCCGGGACATTCGGACACCGGGGAGCTGTTTTTT. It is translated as CASSPGHSDTGELFF.

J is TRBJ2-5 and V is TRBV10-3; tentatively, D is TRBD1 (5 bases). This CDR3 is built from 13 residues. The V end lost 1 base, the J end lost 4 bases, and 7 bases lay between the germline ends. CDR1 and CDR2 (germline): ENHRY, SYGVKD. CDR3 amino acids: CAISEFDRETQYF. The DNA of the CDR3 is TGTGCCATCAGTGAGTTCGACAGAGAGACCCAGTACTTC.